The 27 T cell receptor beta chains below were found in one sample sequenced in a study of blood T cell repertoires in COVID-19 (dated by TCRdb to the early 2020s). Library method: the immunoSEQ multiplex PCR assay. TCRdb mirrors the immuneACCESS table, restricted to in-frame sequences. Some clones are absent from its copies; in checked studies, under half trace to an unresolved V gene, and the reason for the others is unknown. Here the sample has a few hundred thousand clones; roughly 90% occur a single time. The top ten clones comprise roughly 2% of the sample. Input material: peripheral blood. The receptors here all came from a man aged 35-49 years with active or convalescent COVID-19.

The rearrangement links TRBV11-3 to TRBJ2-7; 8 bases map to TRBD1. With V trimmed by 5 bases and J by 4 bases, 13 bases remained unmatched. The germline gives CDR1 SGHNT, CDR2 YENEEA. The CDR3 has 16 residues. The CDR3 sequence: CASSVEGDRFRYEQYF. DNA of the CDR3: TGTGCCAGCAGCGTTGAGGGGGACAGGTTTCGGTACGAGCAGTACTTC. Filled out from reference TRBV11-3 and TRBJ2-7, the complete variable domain reads EAGVVQSPRYKIIEKKQPVAFWCNPISGHNTLYWYLQNLGQGPELLIRYENEEAVDDSQLPKDRFSAERLKGVDSTLKIQPAELGDSAVYLCASSVEGDRFRYEQYFGPGTRLTVT.

The chain carries TRBV6-5 and TRBJ2-7; tentative D call: TRBD1 (5 bases). The CDR3 contains 14 residues. Per the germline V gene, CDR1 is MNHEY and CDR2 is SVGAGI. V was clipped by 0 bases and J by 5 bases, with 11 bases between them. CDR3 DNA sequence: TGTGCCAGCAGTTACTCGCCAAGACAGAACGAGCAGTACTTC. It specifies CASSYSPRQNEQYF.

The gene calls are TRBV18 and TRBJ1-1, with TRBD1 as a possible D gene (6 bases). The CDR3 totals 17 residues. Germline V gene sequence: CDR1 KGHSH, CDR2 LQKENI. Trimming pared 2 bases from V and 0 bases from J, leaving 16 bases between. The CDR3 protein is CASSPLRGGKMNTEAFF. CDR3 sequence (DNA): TGTGCCAGCTCACCATTGCGGGGGGGCAAGATGAACACTGAAGCTTTCTTT. The full variable domain, rest sourced from reference TRBV18 and TRBJ1-1, is NAGVMQNPRHLVRRRGQEARLRCSPMKGHSHVYWYRQLPEEGLKFMVYLQKENIIDESGMPKERFSAEFPKEGPSILRIQQVVRGDSAAYFCASSPLRGGKMNTEAFFGQGTRLTVV.

The rearrangement uses TRBV28 and TRBJ1-5; D possibly corresponds to TRBD1 (5 bases). V lost 5 bases to trimming and J lost 1 base, with 15 bases between them. This CDR3 contains 16 residues. Germline loops: CDR1 MDHEN, CDR2 SYDVKM. The CDR3 loop is CASSTFLGGSNQPQHF. DNA of the CDR3: TGTGCCAGCAGTACCTTCTTGGGGGGAAGCAATCAGCCCCAGCATTTT. The full variable domain, with the rest looked up from reference TRBV28 and TRBJ1-5, is DVKVTQSSRYLVKRTGEKVFLECVQDMDHENMFWYRQDPGLGLRLIYFSYDVKMKEKGDIPEGYSVSREKKERFSLILESASTNQTSMYLCASSTFLGGSNQPQHFGDGTRLSIL.

This clone was seen a single time. The chain combines TRBV7-8 with TRBJ1-4, with D unclear. This CDR3 has 15 residues. With 1 base removed from V and 4 bases from J, the gap between germline ends came to 10 bases. Germline V gene data show CDR1 as SGHVS and CDR2 as FQNEAQ. The CDR3 nucleotides read TGTGCCAGCAGCTTAGTTCACAACCTTAATGAAAAACTGTTTTTT. Encoded protein: CASSLVHNLNEKLFF. Variable domain in full (rest from reference TRBV7-8 and TRBJ1-4): GAGVSQSPRYKVAKRGQDVALRCDPISGHVSLFWYQQALGQGPEFLTYFQNEAQLDKSGLPSDRFFAERPEGSVSTLKIQRTQQEDSAVYLCASSLVHNLNEKLFFGSGTQLSVL.

This clone was counted once. The chain couples TRBV19 to TRBJ2-3; D is unresolved. CDR1 and CDR2 from the germline V gene are LNHDA and SQIVND (reference sequence). The CDR3 contains 12 residues. Trimming stripped 4 bases from V and 2 bases from J, with 4 bases between. The CDR3 DNA reads as TGTGCCAGTAGTAGTCACACAGATACGCAGTATTTT. Amino acids: CASSSHTDTQYF.

The CDR3 loop reads CAIPGGQNTGELFF. In DNA, the CDR3 is TGTGCCATCCCAGGCGGACAGAACACCGGGGAGCTGTTTTTT. The chain recombines TRBV7-9 with TRBJ2-2; maybe TRBD1 (5 bases). CDR1 SEHNR and CDR2 FQNEAQ come from the germline V gene (reference sequence). The CDR3 covers 14 residues. With 10 bases removed from V and 1 base from J, the gap between germline ends came to 13 bases.

This chain joins TRBV9 and TRBJ2-3, with a possible D match to TRBD2 (7 bases). V was pared by 3 bases and J by 2 bases, with 16 bases between. The CDR3 sequence is 16 residues long. Germline loops: CDR1 SGDLS, CDR2 YYNGEE. The chain's CDR3 is CASSGNRGAYTDTQYF. CDR3 in DNA: TGTGCCAGCAGCGGAAACCGGGGGGCTTACACAGATACGCAGTATTTT.

The rearrangement links TRBV29-1 to TRBJ1-2; no firm D call. Trimming removed 4 bases from V and 7 bases from J, with 10 bases in between. From germline, CDR1 is SQVTM and CDR2 ANQGSEA. There are 11 residues in the CDR3. The chain's CDR3 is CSVVRGFGYTF. DNA of the CDR3: TGCAGCGTTGTCCGCGGATTTGGCTACACCTTC.

V and J are TRBV7-9 and TRBJ2-2; TRBD1 is a possible D gene (6 bases). V shed 4 bases and J shed 6 bases, with 9 bases lying between them. Germline V gives CDR1 SEHNR, CDR2 FQNEAQ (reference sequence). The CDR3 has 13 amino acids. The chain's CDR3 is CASSSQGPGELFF. The CDR3 DNA is TGTGCCAGCAGCTCCCAGGGGCCCGGGGAGCTGTTTTTT.

The rearrangement joins TRBV24-1 to TRBJ1-2, with 9 bases that match TRBD1. The CDR3 has 16 amino acids. The J segment lost 4 bases and the V segment lost 3 bases, leaving 8 bases of the junction unmatched. Germline assignment: CDR1 KGHDR and CDR2 SFDVKD. The CDR3 nucleotides read TGTGCCACCAGTGATCGGACAGGGGAGAAGGGCTATGGCTACACCTTC. Protein sequence: CATSDRTGEKGYGYTF.

The chain joins TRBV19 to TRBJ1-5, with D perhaps matching TRBD1 (6 bases). CDR3 size: 16 residues. Germline values: CDR1 LNHDA, CDR2 SQIVND (reference sequence). The germline V and J ends were trimmed by 1 base and 6 bases, with 16 bases remaining between them. The CDR3 here is CASSIAGADFRQPQHF. The CDR3 DNA is TGTGCCAGTAGTATAGCAGGGGCCGACTTTCGTCAGCCCCAGCATTTT.

The gene calls are TRBV5-1 and TRBJ1-2, with D possibly being TRBD1 (5 bases). Between the trimmed V and J ends, which lost 0 bases and 11 bases, there was a span of 14 bases. Germline V CDR1 and CDR2: SGHRS, YFSETQ. The CDR3 has 13 residues. The CDR3 protein is CASSLEGPDYYTF. In DNA, the CDR3 is TGCGCCAGCAGCTTGGAGGGGCCAGATTATTACACCTTC. The entire variable domain, with the rest obtained from reference TRBV5-1 and TRBJ1-2, is as follows: KAGVTQTPRYLIKTRGQQVTLSCSPISGHRSVSWYQQTPGQGLQFLFEYFSETQRNKGNFPGRFSGRQFSNSRSEMNVSTLELGDSALYLCASSLEGPDYYTFGSGTRLTVV.

This clone was seen once. This rearrangement joins TRBV7-9 to TRBJ1-2; TRBD1 matches at 10 bases. CDR3 length equals 19 residues. The V gene's germline CDR1 is SEHNR and CDR2 FQNEAQ (reference sequence). Trimming at V came to 0 bases and at J to 0 bases, leaving 10 bases not matched to a gene. The CDR3 loop reads CASSLAYGDRGPANYGYTF. CDR3 coding DNA: TGTGCCAGCAGCTTAGCCTACGGGGACAGGGGCCCTGCTAACTATGGCTACACCTTC.

This sequence joins TRBV6-5 and TRBJ2-7; TRBD2 aligns across 8 bases. Trimming at V came to 5 bases and at J to 4 bases, leaving 4 bases not matched to a gene. This CDR3 is built from 13 residues. The V gene's germline CDR1 is MNHEY and CDR2 SVGAGI. The CDR3 here is CASSPPGGYEQYF. The CDR3 bases are TGTGCCAGCAGTCCCCCGGGGGGGTACGAGCAGTACTTC.

This clone was counted a single time. J is TRBJ2-1 and V is TRBV7-8; TRBD2 matches 7 bases. V gave up 2 bases and J gave up 9 bases; unmatched junction bases: 7. Germline values: CDR1 SGHVS, CDR2 FQNEAQ. CDR3 length: 14 residues. CDR3 DNA sequence: TGTGCCAGCAGCTTAAGCACTAGCGTCAGTGAGCAGTTCTTC. Its translation: CASSLSTSVSEQFF.

The rearrangement joins TRBV6-5 to TRBJ2-1; D not resolved. Germline V gene data show CDR1 as MNHEY and CDR2 as SVGAGI. Trimming pared 6 bases from V and 7 bases from J, leaving 13 bases between. This CDR3 is built from 13 residues. The CDR3 loop is CASSHPAGNEQFF. The CDR3 DNA sequence: TGTGCCAGCAGCCATCCCGCCGGTAATGAGCAGTTCTTC.

This clone was detected only a few times. V usage is TRBV19 and J usage is TRBJ1-5; D ambiguous. V lost 11 bases, J lost 3 bases, and 17 bases lay in between. CDR1 LNHDA and CDR2 SQIVND come from the germline V gene (reference sequence). This CDR3 spans 14 amino acids. The CDR3 reads CAASGSAFNQPQHF. CDR3 in DNA: TGTGCCGCCTCGGGGTCAGCTTTCAATCAGCCCCAGCATTTT.

The chain links TRBV28 to TRBJ2-7; D is perhaps TRBD2 (5 bases). The CDR3 covers 15 residues. Germline-derived CDR1 and CDR2 are MDHEN and SYDVKM. Trimming took 5 bases from V and 3 from J, leaving 17 bases between them. Here the CDR3 reads CASSTSSTAGYEQYF. CDR3 in DNA: TGTGCCAGCAGTACCTCCTCGACGGCGGGCTACGAGCAGTACTTC.

J is TRBJ2-5 and V is TRBV5-4, with D possibly TRBD1 on 6 matching bases. The V end was cut by 6 bases, the J end by 0 bases, with 9 bases between. Germline V gives CDR1 SGHNT, CDR2 YYREEE (reference sequence). This CDR3 contains 13 residues. CDR3 in amino acids: CASKDRNQETQYF. As DNA, the CDR3 is TGTGCCAGCAAAGACAGGAACCAAGAGACCCAGTACTTC. Drawing the rest from reference TRBV5-4 and TRBJ2-5, the complete variable domain is ETGVTQSPTHLIKTRGQQVTLRCSSQSGHNTVSWYQQALGQGPQFIFQYYREEENGRGNFPPRFSGLQFPNYSSELNVNALELDDSALYLCASKDRNQETQYFGPGTRLLVL.

The chain carries TRBV7-3 and TRBJ2-1; TRBD1 agrees at 7 bases. In germline, CDR1 is SGHTA, CDR2 FQGTGA. The CDR3 is made up of 13 amino acids. Trimming cost V 1 base and J 6 bases; bases outside gene matches: 0. DNA for the CDR3: TGTGCCAGCAGCTTAAACAGGGGCAATGAGCAGTTCTTC. It codes for CASSLNRGNEQFF.

The chain joins TRBV25-1 to TRBJ1-4, with 7 bases identical to TRBD1. CDR1 is MGHDK, CDR2 SYGVNS, per germline. V gave up 6 bases and J gave up 4 bases; unmatched junction bases: 5. The CDR3 totals 14 residues. This CDR3 reads CASRKGGGNEKLFF. CDR3 DNA: TGTGCCAGCAGAAAAGGGGGCGGTAATGAAAAACTGTTTTTT. Supplemented by reference TRBV25-1 and TRBJ1-4, the full variable domain reads EADIYQTPRYLVIGTGKKITLECSQTMGHDKMYWYQQDPGMELHLIHYSYGVNSTEKGDLSSESTVSRIRTEHFPLTLESARPSHTSQYLCASRKGGGNEKLFFGSGTQLSVL.

The V call is TRBV5-1, the J call TRBJ2-1, with 9 bases lining up with TRBD2. From germline, CDR1 is SGHRS and CDR2 YFSETQ. J was trimmed by 6 bases and V by 0 bases; bases with no gene match: 4. CDR3 length: 15 residues. CDR3 loop: CASSLALAGFNEQFF. CDR3 bases: TGCGCCAGCAGCTTGGCTCTAGCGGGGTTCAATGAGCAGTTCTTC. Combining the CDR3 with reference TRBV5-1 and TRBJ2-1 gives the whole variable domain KAGVTQTPRYLIKTRGQQVTLSCSPISGHRSVSWYQQTPGQGLQFLFEYFSETQRNKGNFPGRFSGRQFSNSRSEMNVSTLELGDSALYLCASSLALAGFNEQFFGPGTRLTVL.

This rearrangement joins TRBV30 to TRBJ1-1; D is ambiguous. Germline V CDR1 and CDR2: GTSNPN, SVGIG (reference sequence). The V end was cut by 3 bases, the J end by 1 base, with 15 bases between. CDR3 length equals 15 residues. The CDR3 DNA reads as TGTGCCTGGAGCCCCCCCTGGGCGGGGAACACTGAAGCTTTCTTT. The encoded protein is CAWSPPWAGNTEAFF. Combining the CDR3 with reference TRBV30 and TRBJ1-1 gives the whole variable domain SQTIHQWPATLVQPVGSPLSLECTVEGTSNPNLYWYRQAAGRGLQLLFYSVGIGQISSEVPQNLSASRPQDRQFILSSKKLLLSDSGFYLCAWSPPWAGNTEAFFGQGTRLTVV.

CDR3 bases: TGTGCCAGCAGCTTAGAGACAGCGATCGGCACAGATACGCAGTATTTT. Amino acid sequence: CASSLETAIGTDTQYF. This sequence joins TRBV13 and TRBJ2-3, with TRBD1 as a possible D gene (5 bases). The CDR3 runs 16 residues. Germline V gene lookup returns CDR1 PRHDT and CDR2 FYEKMQ (reference sequence). Trimming shortened V by 1 base and J by 1 base, and 12 bases separated the two germline ends.

The chain uses TRBV7-8 and TRBJ1-2; 8 bases align to TRBD1. Germline V gives CDR1 SGHVS, CDR2 FQNEAQ. J gave up 0 bases and V 5 bases, and 11 bases lay outside the gene matches. This CDR3 spans 17 amino acids. CDR3 protein: CASSPVPGTGANYGYTF. As DNA, the CDR3 is TGTGCCAGCAGCCCCGTCCCCGGGACAGGAGCTAACTATGGCTACACCTTC. The full variable domain, its missing parts supplied by reference TRBV7-8 and TRBJ1-2, is GAGVSQSPRYKVAKRGQDVALRCDPISGHVSLFWYQQALGQGPEFLTYFQNEAQLDKSGLPSDRFFAERPEGSVSTLKIQRTQQEDSAVYLCASSPVPGTGANYGYTFGSGTRLTVV.

The chain employs TRBV10-3 and TRBJ2-7; 10 positions match TRBD1. The ends lost 6 bases at V and 5 bases at J; junction bases unmatched: 7. This CDR3 contains 14 residues. Germline-derived CDR1 and CDR2 are ENHRY and SYGVKD. The CDR3 region is CAISRTGGNDEQYF. The DNA of the CDR3 is TGTGCCATCAGCCGGACAGGGGGTAACGACGAGCAGTACTTC.